Below, one TCR beta chain is given with its context. Clones were sequenced by immunoSEQ multiplex PCR, and TCRdb holds only the in-frame ones, with some missing. Of tens of thousands of clones in the sample, 94% were seen once. This sample is part of a study of T cell clonotyping in hematopoietic cell transplantation. Germline lookup yields CDR1 SGDLS and CDR2 YYNGEE. The CDR3 consists of 13 residues. Trimming shortened V by 4 bases and J by 1 base, and 8 bases separated the two germline ends. What was sequenced was peripheral blood mononuclear cells. The chain couples TRBV9 to TRBJ1-1, with unresolved D. The source is a woman in her fifties or sixties in good health. Some clones in this sample may be carry-over from other donors' samples. DNA of the CDR3: TGTGCCAGCAGCCCCGATTCGAACACTGAAGCTTTCTTT. Its protein product is CASSPDSNTEAFF.